This entry concerns a single T cell receptor (beta chain). The data are from a study of blood T cell repertoires in COVID-19. Only in-frame clones appear in the TCRdb table, and some are missing; sequencing was by immunoSEQ multiplex PCR. The top ten hold approximately 4.5% of the sample, which has 100,000 to 120,000 clones, 75% to 90% seen once. The junction had 9 bases not matched to a gene; V was cut back by 5 bases and J by 7 bases. CDR1 and CDR2 from the germline V gene are SGHAT and FQNNGV. CDR3 length: 15 amino acids. This TCR was recovered from a woman aged 45-65 years with acute or convalescent COVID-19. The chain recombines TRBV11-2 with TRBJ2-1; TRBD2 matches at 9 bases. The sequenced sample was peripheral blood. The CDR3 bases are TGTGCCAGCAGCCCCTCAGCGGGAGGACGAAATGAGCAGTTCTTC. Translating gives CASSPSAGGRNEQFF.